This T cell receptor (beta chain) was retrieved from a study of cytomegalovirus exposure and HLA in healthy donors. Overall study findings and caveats: The likely explanation for a cluster of highly shared sequence variants was sequencing artifact. Trimming of TCR beta V- and J-genes showed a link, identified in a later analysis, to a missense DCLRE1C variant. In a later analysis, TCR association rates varied by HLA locus: DRB1 most, HLA-C fewest. Several top significant clusters appeared, in a later analysis, to be linked to common viral pathogens.

Trimming removed 6 bases at V and 4 bases at J, with 26 bases between. From germline, CDR1 is SGHTS and CDR2 YDEGEE. There are 17 residues in the CDR3. On this clone itself: Its antigen is unknown.

PCR involved 60 Vbeta and 13 Jbeta primers. Produced via immunoSEQ multiplex PCR; TCRdb's table is partial and in-frame only. Of more than 110,000 clones in the sample, about 80% were seen once. The source of this sequence is a male donor in good health and CMV-seropositive. Sequenced material: PBMCs. The genes are TRBV5-8 and TRBJ2-7, with TRBD1 as a possible D gene (6 bases). The CDR3 sequence is CASIEILEGHKAYEQYF. For the CDR3, the DNA is TGTGCCAGCATAGAAATTTTAGAGGGACATAAGGCTTACGAGCAGTACTTC.